A single sample is the source of the 31 T cell receptor beta chains below, sequenced in a study of regulatory T cells in long-lasting Graves disease. CDR3-region Arm-PCR and iRepertoire HTBI primers produced the TCR beta libraries. MiXCR was run by TCRdb on the multiplex PCR reads, yielding one entry per CDR3 protein. The sample lists about 470,000 distinct CDR3 sequences, less than 25% occurring once. Time point denoted: persistent/refractory GD, antithyroid drugs over 5 years with positive TRAb. PBMC-derived RNA was used for the TCR library. The sample consisted of peripheral blood mononuclear cells (PBMCs), taken when the disease was refractory, from a patient treated with antithyroid drugs. The receptor set was obtained from a female donor with Graves disease.

This rearrangement joins TRBV6-2 or TRBV6-3 to TRBJ2-2; a weak D match, TRBD2 (6 bases). The CDR3 has 19 amino acids. CDR1 MNHEY and CDR2 SVGEGT come from the germline V gene. V shed 3 bases and J shed 3 bases, with 23 bases lying between them. The CDR3 nucleotides are TGTGCCAGCAGTTATCGGGCATTCCCTCGGGAGCAGGACACCGGGGAGCTGTTTTTT. As protein: CASSYRAFPREQDTGELFF.

V is TRBV7-2 and J is TRBJ2-1; unclear D gene. Germline V gene data show CDR1 as SGHTA and CDR2 as FQGNSA. The CDR3 has 14 amino acids. The germline V and J ends were trimmed by 2 bases and 8 bases, with 13 bases remaining between them. The CDR3 region is CASSLRRTRDEQFF. The CDR3 DNA follows: TGTGCCAGCAGCTTACGACGTACAAGGGATGAGCAGTTCTTC.

This clonotype was seen repeatedly, ten times or more. The chain has TRBV28 and TRBJ1-2, with unresolved D. The CDR3 runs to 15 residues. Trimming stripped 5 bases from V and 0 bases from J, with 13 bases between. Germline values: CDR1 MDHEN, CDR2 SYDVKM. As DNA, the CDR3 is TGTGCCAGCAGTACCAACAGACCTACTAACTATGGCTACACCTTC. Protein sequence: CASSTNRPTNYGYTF.

This chain uses TRBV6-1 with TRBJ2-5; 9 bases fit TRBD1. The CDR3 is made up of 15 amino acids. Germline CDR1 MNHNS, CDR2 SASEGT. J gave up 5 bases and V 7 bases, and 11 bases lay outside the gene matches. The CDR3 here is CASNTRDRAGETQYF. CDR3 bases: TGTGCCAGCAATACTCGGGACAGGGCTGGGGAGACCCAGTACTTC.

This chain joins TRBV10-3 and TRBJ2-5; D might be TRBD1 or TRBD2, each matching 5 bases. The CDR3 has 14 amino acids. In germline, CDR1 is ENHRY, CDR2 SYGVKD. Trimming took off 8 bases at V and 2 bases at J, with 15 bases between the two ends. The CDR3 here is CAIRGGVVQETQYF. The CDR3 coding sequence is TGTGCCATCCGGGGCGGCGTTGTTCAAGAGACCCAGTACTTC.

The V call is TRBV11-2, the J call TRBJ2-5; no clear D. Germline V lookup: CDR1 SGHAT, CDR2 FQNNGV. This CDR3 comprises 14 residues. Trimming removed 5 bases from V and 0 bases from J, with 10 bases in between. CDR3 bases: TGTGCCAGCAGCCACACTGGGTACCAAGAGACCCAGTACTTC. This encodes CASSHTGYQETQYF.

The J gene is TRBJ1-2, the V gene TRBV4-2; TRBD1 aligns across 10 bases. The CDR3 totals 16 residues. The germline V gene has CDR1 LGHNA and CDR2 YNFKEQ. The trim removed 4 bases at V and 4 bases at J, leaving 9 bases unmatched. CDR3 loop: CASSLTGTGAGYGYTF. The CDR3 coding sequence is TGTGCCAGCAGCCTAACTGGGACAGGGGCTGGCTATGGCTACACCTTC.

This clonotype appeared many times. The rearrangement joins TRBV6-1 to TRBJ2-5, with TRBD2 matching over 13 bases. The CDR3 spans 15 residues. The germline V gene has CDR1 MNHNS and CDR2 SASEGT. V shed 6 bases and J 5 bases; nucleotides not matched to a gene: 6. CDR3 loop: CASRGTSGMGETQYF. DNA for the CDR3: TGTGCCAGCAGGGGGACTAGCGGGATGGGGGAGACCCAGTACTTC.

The chain combines TRBV24-1 with TRBJ1-2; D may be TRBD1 (6 bases). Between the trimmed V and J ends, which lost 8 bases and 8 bases, there was a span of 17 bases. The CDR3 loop spans 13 amino acids. Germline CDR1 is KGHDR and CDR2 is SFDVKD. The CDR3 nucleotides read TGTGCCACCACCCCCCGGGACATGGGAGGCTACACCTTC. This gives the protein CATTPRDMGGYTF.

This clonotype was seen more than once but under ten times. CDR3 nucleotide sequence: TGTGCCAGTAGTCATCCGGGGAGCTACGAGCAGTACTTC. Translation: CASSHPGSYEQYF. The rearrangement joins TRBV19 to TRBJ2-7; tentatively, D is TRBD2 (5 bases). This CDR3 region has 13 residues. Deletions cut 5 bases from V and 3 bases from J, with 11 bases between. Germline V gene data show CDR1 as LNHDA and CDR2 as SQIVND (reference sequence). Based on the CDR3 plus reference TRBV19 and TRBJ2-7, the full variable domain is DGGITQSPKYLFRKEGQNVTLSCEQNLNHDAMYWYRQDPGQGLRLIYYSQIVNDFQKGDIAEGYSVSREKKESFPLTVTSAQKNPTAFYLCASSHPGSYEQYFGPGTRLTVT.

This clonotype was found a few times. The rearrangement joins TRBV27 to TRBJ2-7, with D hard to call. Looked up from germline, CDR1 is MNHEY and CDR2 is SMNVEV (reference sequence). The CDR3 runs 13 residues. The V end was cut by 6 bases, the J end by 4 bases, with 13 bases between. CDR3 region: CASSTSDWYEQYF. CDR3 nucleotide sequence: TGTGCCAGCAGCACTTCCGACTGGTACGAGCAGTACTTC.

This clonotype showed up many times. This chain uses TRBV3-1 with TRBJ2-7; 8 nucleotides align to TRBD2. The CDR3 consists of 16 residues. The V gene's germline CDR1 is LGHDT and CDR2 YNNKEL (reference sequence). J was trimmed by 1 base and V by 3 bases; bases with no gene match: 8. CDR3 protein: CASSHPGGGTSYEQYF. The CDR3, as DNA: TGTGCCAGCAGCCACCCGGGGGGGGGGACATCCTACGAGCAGTACTTC.

This clonotype was observed many times. This chain links TRBV28 with TRBJ2-7; TRBD1 agrees at 11 bases. The junction had 7 bases not matched to a gene; V was cut back by 5 bases and J by 4 bases. CDR3 length: 15 residues. Germline V gene data show CDR1 as MDHEN and CDR2 as SYDVKM. CDR3 amino acids: CASSPLGTGGYEQYF. CDR3 in DNA: TGTGCCAGCAGTCCGTTGGGGACAGGGGGTTACGAGCAGTACTTC.

The chain uses TRBV7-9 and TRBJ1-3; 8 nucleotides align to TRBD1. The CDR3 has 16 residues. The V segment lost 1 base and the J segment 0 bases; nucleotides outside the gene matches: 2. Per germline, CDR1 SEHNR and CDR2 FQNEAQ (reference sequence). This CDR3 reads CASSLEGQASGNTIYF. The CDR3 nucleotides read TGTGCCAGCAGCTTAGAGGGACAGGCCTCTGGAAACACCATATATTTT.

This clonotype was recorded at least ten times. The chain combines TRBV11-2 with TRBJ1-4; 7 bases align to TRBD1. V shed 5 bases and J 2 bases; nucleotides not matched to a gene: 5. Germline-derived CDR1 and CDR2 are SGHAT and FQNNGV. The CDR3 consists of 15 residues. The CDR3 sequence is CASSLTGWTNEKLFF. Written as DNA, the CDR3 is TGTGCCAGCAGCCTGACAGGGTGGACTAATGAAAAACTGTTTTTT.

This clonotype was picked up a small number of times. This sequence joins TRBV7-9 and TRBJ1-2, with TRBD1 as a possible D gene (6 bases). The V end lost 8 bases, the J end lost 8 bases, and 21 bases lay between the germline ends. Per germline, CDR1 SEHNR and CDR2 FQNEAQ (reference sequence). This CDR3 has 14 amino acids. CDR3 protein: CASWEQGSPEGYTF. DNA of the CDR3: TGTGCCAGCTGGGAACAGGGCTCTCCTGAGGGCTACACCTTC.

This clonotype was picked up many times. The rearrangement joins TRBV6-1 to TRBJ1-1; 8 positions match TRBD1. This CDR3 is 13 amino acids long. V lost 5 bases and J lost 6; bases outside the gene matches: 5. The germline V gene has CDR1 MNHNS and CDR2 SASEGT. CDR3 protein: CASSRSGGPEAFF. As DNA, the CDR3 is TGTGCCAGCAGTCGCTCAGGGGGCCCTGAAGCTTTCTTT.

A single count supports this clonotype. Being one base from a much bigger clone, this may be a read error. The rearrangement uses TRBV7-9 and TRBJ2-6; D gene uncertain. The CDR3 totals 13 residues. V lost 7 bases to trimming and J lost 0 bases, with 4 bases between them. Germline assignment: CDR1 SEHNR and CDR2 FQNEAQ (reference sequence). The CDR3 DNA reads TGTGCCAGCACCCTCTCTGGGGCCAACGTCCTGACTTTC. Residues: CASTLSGANVLTF.

V and J are TRBV20-1 and TRBJ1-2; 8 bases are a match to TRBD1. In germline, CDR1 is DFQATT, CDR2 SNEGSKA (reference sequence). V gave up 6 bases and J gave up 6 bases; unmatched junction bases: 12. This CDR3 has 14 residues. CDR3 residues: CSAAGTGTRHGYTF. The CDR3 coding sequence is TGCAGTGCCGCCGGGACAGGAACACGCCATGGCTACACCTTC.

This clonotype was detected many times. The gene calls are TRBV2 and TRBJ2-7; D is undetermined. Germline CDR1 reads SNHLY; CDR2 reads FYNNEI. CDR3 length equals 13 residues. Trimming left V 5 bases short and J 5 bases short, with 13 bases between. DNA for the CDR3: TGTGCCAGCAGTAAAAAGCCCTGGAACGAGCAGTACTTC. This gives the protein CASSKKPWNEQYF.

This clonotype turned up a few times. The chain combines TRBV6-2 or TRBV6-3 with TRBJ2-4; 9 bases are shared with TRBD1. The germline CDR1 and CDR2 sequences are MNHEY and SVGEGT. The ends lost 5 bases at V and 7 bases at J; junction bases unmatched: 6. This CDR3 contains 14 residues. CDR3 nucleotides: TGTGCCAGCAGTGGAGGACAGGGGTTCAACATTCAGTACTTC. This gives the protein CASSGGQGFNIQYF.

The chain has TRBV30 and TRBJ2-1; no reliable D call. The CDR3 runs 13 residues. CDR1 GTSNPN and CDR2 SVGIG come from the germline V gene (reference sequence). The V and J ends lost 2 bases and 3 bases respectively, with 8 bases between them. In DNA form, the CDR3 reads TGTGCCTGGAGTATGTTCAACTACAATGAGCAGTTCTTC. This encodes CAWSMFNYNEQFF. The full variable domain, completed using reference TRBV30 and TRBJ2-1, is SQTIHQWPATLVQPVGSPLSLECTVEGTSNPNLYWYRQAAGRGLQLLFYSVGIGQISSEVPQNLSASRPQDRQFILSSKKLLLSDSGFYLCAWSMFNYNEQFFGPGTRLTVL.

On this clonotype itself: This could be a read error, since a much larger clone is one nucleotide away. This rearrangement joins TRBV6-2 or TRBV6-3 to TRBJ2-7, with D possibly matching TRBD2 (5 bases). The CDR3 length is 16 residues. Germline values: CDR1 MNHEY, CDR2 SVGEGT. In nucleotides, the CDR3 is TGTGCCGGCAGTTACTCGAGACCTAGCTGGACCTACGAGCAGTACTTC. This sequence encodes CAGSYSRPSWTYEQYF.

This clonotype was recorded only once. With a much larger clone just one base away, this may be a read error. The CDR3 nucleotides are TGTGCCGGCAGCTTAGGGGGGACTGGTGAAGCTTTCTTT. Its translation is CAGSLGGTGEAFF. The chain has TRBV7-8 and TRBJ1-1; D may be TRBD1 (6 bases). This CDR3 has 13 amino acids. The germline gives CDR1 SGHVS, CDR2 FQNEAQ.

The genes are TRBV28 and TRBJ2-7; TRBD1 matches 10 bases. CDR1 and CDR2 from the germline V gene are MDHEN and SYDVKM. V shed 5 bases and J 12 bases; nucleotides not matched to a gene: 7. The CDR3 consists of 12 residues. DNA for the CDR3: TGTGCCAGCAGTCTCGACAGGGGGCGCCCGTACTTC. Encoded protein: CASSLDRGRPYF. Full variable domain (outside the CDR3, taken from reference TRBV28 and TRBJ2-7): DVKVTQSSRYLVKRTGEKVFLECVQDMDHENMFWYRQDPGLGLRLIYFSYDVKMKEKGDIPEGYSVSREKKERFSLILESASTNQTSMYLCASSLDRGRPYFGPGTRLTVT.

The CDR3 reads CASSPPGFTNQPQHF. In DNA form, the CDR3 reads TGTGCCAGCAGCCCTCCCGGGTTCACAAATCAGCCCCAGCATTTT. The gene calls are TRBV7-9 and TRBJ1-5, with D hard to call. Germline-derived CDR1 and CDR2 are SEHNR and FQNEAQ (reference sequence). Trimming stripped 5 bases from V and 4 bases from J, with 15 bases between. The CDR3 has 15 residues.

The rearrangement uses TRBV2 and TRBJ2-3, with a possible D match to TRBD2 (5 bases). V gave up 4 bases and J gave up 0 bases, with 29 bases separating them. The germline V gene has CDR1 SNHLY and CDR2 FYNNEI. The CDR3 extends over 21 amino acids. The CDR3 sequence: CASSGGLFAGTQSSSTDTQYF. The CDR3 DNA sequence: TGTGCCAGCAGTGGAGGGCTATTCGCCGGTACCCAATCCTCTAGCACAGATACGCAGTATTTT.

The chain links TRBV4-3 to TRBJ1-2; possible D gene TRBD1, 6 bases. V lost 3 bases to trimming and J lost 3 bases, with 17 bases between them. This CDR3 spans 16 amino acids. Germline values: CDR1 LGHNA, CDR2 YSLEER. DNA for the CDR3: TGCGCCAGCAGCCAGGAGAAGGGGGTATTTGACTATGGCTACACCTTC. It encodes CASSQEKGVFDYGYTF.

This clonotype has at least ten counts. The chain recombines TRBV28 with TRBJ2-4; D could derive from TRBD1 or TRBD2 (5 bases each). The germline V and J ends were trimmed by 3 bases and 5 bases, with 11 bases remaining between them. The CDR3 sequence is 14 residues long. The germline V gene has CDR1 MDHEN and CDR2 SYDVKM. CDR3 sequence (DNA): TGTGCCAGCAGTTTTGAGGGGTTTGAAAACATTCAGTACTTC. Translated, it gives CASSFEGFENIQYF.

The sample holds one count of this clonotype. The J gene is TRBJ2-5, the V gene TRBV6-2 or TRBV6-3; D assignment may be TRBD1 or TRBD2 (7 bases each). V lost 5 bases, J lost 5 bases, and 18 bases lay in between. Germline V gene sequence: CDR1 MNHEY, CDR2 SVGEGT. This CDR3 region has 15 residues. Written as DNA, the CDR3 is TGTGCCAGCAGTGAGTGGGAGGGGGCAAGGGAGACCCAGTACTTC. It encodes CASSEWEGARETQYF.

The chain has TRBV4-3 and TRBJ2-4; a weak D match, TRBD1 (5 bases). Between the trimmed V and J ends, which lost 3 bases and 7 bases, there was a span of 19 bases. The CDR3 consists of 16 residues. CDR1 is LGHNA and CDR2 is YSLEER in the germline V gene. CDR3 region: CASSHAPTDFSNIQYF. As DNA, the CDR3 is TGCGCCAGCAGCCATGCACCGACAGACTTTTCTAACATTCAGTACTTC.